The clone carrying this TCR beta chain has just a few counts. TCRbeta library construction was performed incorporating unique molecular identifiers. TCRdb processed the PCR reads anew with MiXCR; each CDR3 protein has one entry. The sample includes approximately 980,000 distinct CDR3 sequences, about 29% of them seen just once. This sample was taken from a study of T-cell reconstitution after alpha-beta-depleted transplantation in children. CDR3 length equals 14 residues. V gave up 3 bases and J gave up 4 bases, with 13 bases separating them. Germline CDR1 DFQATT, CDR2 SNEGSKA (reference sequence). This TCR was sampled from a boy in the first two years of life who had a stem cell transplant for SCID, so the T cells may come from the graft donor. V and J are TRBV20-1 and TRBJ1-5, with D maybe TRBD1 (6 bases). Specimen: PBMCs, mostly from graft donor cells, collected 360 days after TCRalphabeta/CD19-depleted stem cell transplant. The CDR3 sequence: CSARPDRPNQPQHF. The CDR3 coding sequence is TGCAGTGCTAGGCCAGACAGGCCAAATCAGCCCCAGCATTTT.